This TCR beta chain was retrieved from a study of PD-L1 blockade in urothelial cancer. Study-level background: Bladder-origin urothelial cancer in males described about 85% of the 29 patients. Patients previously received 0 to 3 chemotherapy regimens. The median number of T cells present in blood samples was approximately 140,000.

Some clones are missing from TCRdb's copy, which holds only in-frame ones; the method was immunoSEQ multiplex PCR. The sample yields approximately 65,000 clones, 85% to 90% seen once. Points on this clone: Antigen specificity is unknown.

Regarding the study as a whole: TCR clonality was measured in pretreatment peripheral blood. Clonality below the median predicted better survival.

V lost 0 bases and J lost 3, with 12 bases in between. There are 15 residues in the CDR3. Looked up from germline, CDR1 is SGHAT and CDR2 is FQDESV (reference sequence). Sequencing used PBMCs, obtained around atezolizumab (anti-PD-L1) treatment. The V gene is TRBV11-1, the J gene TRBJ2-7; D might be TRBD1 (6 bases). The origin of this receptor is a man aged 55-75 years with urothelial cancer. The CDR3 nucleotides read TGTGCCAGCAGCTTAGCGGCAGGGGCCCTCTACGAGCAGTACTTC. This translates into CASSLAAGALYEQYF.